These 18 T cell receptor beta chains were all obtained from the same sample, sequenced in a study of T cell responses to AZD1222 COVID-19 vaccine. Using immunoSEQ multiplex PCR, the repertoire was profiled, and TCRdb retains in-frame clones only, with some absent. In the table there are 90,000 to 100,000 clones, 85% of which are singletons. This sample comprised peripheral blood, obtained 28 days after the second AZD1222 dose. All receptors derive from an adult who received the AZD1222 COVID-19 vaccine.

The rearrangement uses TRBV19 and TRBJ2-7; D ambiguous. The germline V gene has CDR1 LNHDA and CDR2 SQIVND (reference sequence). The CDR3 totals 13 residues. Trimming removed 5 bases at V and 3 bases at J, with 11 bases between. CDR3: CASSSFFGYEQYF. For the CDR3, the DNA is TGTGCCAGTAGTTCCTTTTTTGGCTACGAGCAGTACTTC.

The chain employs TRBV4-1 and TRBJ1-1; a weak D match, TRBD1 (5 bases). Germline CDR1 is MGHRA and CDR2 is YSYEKL. The V end was cut by 4 bases, the J end by 4 bases, with 19 bases between. This CDR3 comprises 16 residues. This chain's CDR3 is CASSLVGGKSATEAFF. The CDR3 bases are TGCGCCAGCAGCCTGGTTGGGGGGAAGTCGGCCACTGAAGCTTTCTTT.

V usage is TRBV5-1 and J usage is TRBJ2-3; D is tentatively TRBD1 or TRBD2 (6 bases each). CDR1 and CDR2 (germline): SGHRS, YFSETQ. The CDR3 runs 14 residues. The V gene lost 5 bases and the J gene lost 6 bases, with 16 bases spanning the gap. CDR3 amino acids: CASSSGPGADTQYF. The CDR3 region has the DNA TGCGCCAGCAGTTCCGGTCCGGGGGCGGATACGCAGTATTTT.

The rearrangement joins TRBV19 to TRBJ1-5, with D hard to call. In germline, CDR1 is LNHDA, CDR2 SQIVND (reference sequence). The CDR3 has 13 amino acids. V shed 7 bases and J shed 7 bases, with 14 bases lying between them. Written as DNA, the CDR3 is TGTGCCAGTACCCGGGGAGAGACACAGCCCCAGCATTTT. Protein product: CASTRGETQPQHF.

This clone showed up just a few times. This rearrangement joins TRBV10-3 to TRBJ1-2, with TRBD1 matching over 8 bases. The V and J ends lost 4 bases and 5 bases, in that order; junction bases with no gene match: 15. The CDR3 is 17 residues long. Germline CDR1 reads ENHRY; CDR2 reads SYGVKD. CDR3 region: CAISGDLGQGAHYGYTF. CDR3 DNA: TGTGCCATCAGTGGGGATTTAGGGCAGGGGGCGCATTATGGCTACACCTTC.

This chain uses TRBV28 with TRBJ2-1, with D perhaps assigned TRBD1 or TRBD2 (6 bases each). V lost 3 bases to trimming and J lost 7 bases, with 10 bases between them. Germline CDR1 MDHEN, CDR2 SYDVKM. This CDR3 has 13 residues. CDR3 amino acids: CASSFTGRNEQFF. As DNA, the CDR3 is TGTGCCAGCAGTTTTACAGGGAGGAATGAGCAGTTCTTC.

This chain uses TRBV9 with TRBJ1-6; no reliable D call. Per germline, CDR1 SGDLS and CDR2 YYNGEE. The CDR3 is 16 amino acids. Trimming stripped 6 bases from V and 7 bases from J, with 20 bases between. The CDR3 sequence: CASTIPGPPVNSPLHF. As DNA, the CDR3 is TGTGCCAGCACGATCCCGGGCCCGCCGGTGAATTCACCCCTCCACTTT.

In this sample, this clone turned up a few times. V usage is TRBV5-1 and J usage is TRBJ2-3, with D unresolved. The CDR3 contains 14 residues. Looked up from germline, CDR1 is SGHRS and CDR2 is YFSETQ. The ends were cut back, 1 base at V and 2 bases at J, with 8 bases in the middle. CDR3 DNA: TGCGCCAGCAGCTTGATGGGCTCCACAGATACGCAGTATTTT. Translated, it gives CASSLMGSTDTQYF. The variable domain in full, with the rest retrieved from reference TRBV5-1 and TRBJ2-3, is KAGVTQTPRYLIKTRGQQVTLSCSPISGHRSVSWYQQTPGQGLQFLFEYFSETQRNKGNFPGRFSGRQFSNSRSEMNVSTLELGDSALYLCASSLMGSTDTQYFGPGTRLTVL.

The chain couples TRBV27 to TRBJ2-3; 8 bases align to TRBD1. J was trimmed by 0 bases and V by 3 bases; bases with no gene match: 8. Germline CDR1 is MNHEY and CDR2 is SMNVEV (reference sequence). The CDR3 covers 17 residues. CDR3 DNA sequence: TGTGCCAGCAGTTTCAAGGGGACAGGCGTAAGCACAGATACGCAGTATTTT. It codes for CASSFKGTGVSTDTQYF.

V gene TRBV5-1 combines with J gene TRBJ1-1, with D possibly matching TRBD1 (5 bases). V lost 1 base and J 4 bases, leaving 17 bases between the germline ends. The CDR3 has 16 amino acids. Per the germline V gene, CDR1 is SGHRS and CDR2 is YFSETQ. The CDR3 region is CASSLFSGAGSTEAFF. The CDR3 bases are TGCGCCAGCAGCTTGTTTTCCGGGGCGGGTAGCACTGAAGCTTTCTTT.

The V gene is TRBV7-2, the J gene TRBJ2-7; TRBD2 agrees at 8 bases. The CDR3 contains 19 residues. V shed 1 base, J shed 6 bases, and the junction held 20 bases outside the gene matches. From germline, CDR1 is SGHTA and CDR2 FQGNSA. The CDR3 sequence is CASSLGGRAGARGGSEQYF. In DNA form, the CDR3 reads TGTGCCAGCAGCTTAGGTGGACGGGCAGGGGCCCGCGGGGGGAGCGAGCAGTACTTC.

In this sample, this clone turned up many times. The chain recombines TRBV3-1 (or the pseudogene TRBV3-2) with TRBJ1-3, with D tentatively TRBD1 (6 bases). This CDR3 has 17 residues. V lost 3 bases to trimming and J lost 0 bases, with 15 bases between them. Germline V gene lookup returns CDR1 LGHDT and CDR2 YNNKEL (reference sequence). The CDR3 reads CASSHLQGGDSGNTIYF. The CDR3 DNA sequence: TGTGCCAGCAGCCACCTACAGGGAGGGGACTCTGGAAACACCATATATTTT.

The gene calls are TRBV5-6 and TRBJ1-3; 7 nucleotides align to TRBD1. CDR3 length: 15 residues. The ends lost 5 bases at V and 0 bases at J; junction bases unmatched: 5. CDR1 and CDR2 (germline): SGHDT, YYEEEE. The chain's CDR3 is CASRSGTASGNTIYF. The CDR3 coding sequence is TGTGCCAGCAGGTCCGGGACAGCCTCTGGAAACACCATATATTTT.

This clone was seen just once. The CDR3 DNA is TGTGCCAGCTCACGGCCGGCGGACACCATATATTTT. It translates to CASSRPADTIYF. The chain employs TRBV18 and TRBJ1-3; D gene unclear. The CDR3 is 12 amino acids. The V end lost 4 bases, the J end lost 8 bases, and 9 bases lay between the germline ends. Germline assignment: CDR1 KGHSH and CDR2 LQKENI.

V and J are TRBV5-1 and TRBJ1-1; maybe TRBD1 (6 bases). CDR3 length: 14 residues. The V and J ends lost 0 bases and 6 bases respectively, with 12 bases between them. CDR1 is SGHRS, CDR2 YFSETQ, per germline. The CDR3 region is CASSLGLQGAEAFF. CDR3 DNA sequence: TGCGCCAGCAGCTTGGGGCTACAGGGAGCTGAAGCTTTCTTT.

The chain carries TRBV6-5 and TRBJ2-5; 8 nucleotides agree with TRBD1. CDR1 and CDR2 (germline): MNHEY, SVGAGI. The CDR3 is made up of 16 amino acids. V lost 0 bases to trimming and J lost 4 bases; unmatched junction nucleotides: 7. CDR3 in amino acids: CASSYSVRGRRETQYF. CDR3 in DNA: TGTGCCAGCAGTTACTCGGTCAGGGGGCGCCGAGAGACCCAGTACTTC.

The rearrangement joins TRBV19 to TRBJ2-1; tentatively, D is TRBD1 or TRBD2 (5 bases each). CDR1 LNHDA and CDR2 SQIVND come from the germline V gene (reference sequence). The CDR3 sequence is 14 residues long. V gave up 3 bases and J gave up 4 bases, with 10 bases separating them. CDR3 in amino acids: CASSMGEIYNEQFF. The DNA of the CDR3 is TGTGCCAGTAGTATGGGGGAGATATACAATGAGCAGTTCTTC.

The chain uses TRBV2 and TRBJ1-5; 7 bases line up with TRBD1. The CDR3 is made up of 14 amino acids. Germline V gives CDR1 SNHLY, CDR2 FYNNEI. Unmatched junction bases numbered 3, after V lost 6 bases and J lost 1 base. The DNA for the CDR3 is TGTGCCAGCAGGGGGACAGCGAGCAATCAGCCCCAGCATTTT. Its protein product is CASRGTASNQPQHF. Combining the CDR3 with reference TRBV2 and TRBJ1-5 gives the whole variable domain EPEVTQTPSHQVTQMGQEVILRCVPISNHLYFYWYRQILGQKVEFLVSFYNNEISEKSEIFDDQFSVERPDGSNFTLKIRSTKLEDSAMYFCASRGTASNQPQHFGDGTRLSIL.